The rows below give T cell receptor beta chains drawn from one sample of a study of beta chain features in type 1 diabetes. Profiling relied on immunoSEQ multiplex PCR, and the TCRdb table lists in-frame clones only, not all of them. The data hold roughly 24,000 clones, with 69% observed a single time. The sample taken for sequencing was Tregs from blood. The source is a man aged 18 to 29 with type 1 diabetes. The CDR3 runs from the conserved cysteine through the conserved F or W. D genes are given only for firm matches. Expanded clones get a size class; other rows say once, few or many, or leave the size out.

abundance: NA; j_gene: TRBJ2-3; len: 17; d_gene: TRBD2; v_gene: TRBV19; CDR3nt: TGTGCCAGTAGTATAGATTTGGCTAGCGGGAGTGCAGATACGCAGTATTTT; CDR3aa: CASSIDLASGSADTQYF
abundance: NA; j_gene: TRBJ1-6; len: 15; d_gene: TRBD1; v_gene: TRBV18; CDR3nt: TGTGCCAGCTCACCTATCGGACAGGGGGACTCACCCCTCCACTTT; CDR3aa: CASSPIGQGDSPLHF
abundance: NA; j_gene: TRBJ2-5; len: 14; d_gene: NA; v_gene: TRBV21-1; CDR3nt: TGTGCCAGCAGCAACCGGACTACGAAGGAGACCCAGTACTTC; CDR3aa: CASSNRTTKETQYF
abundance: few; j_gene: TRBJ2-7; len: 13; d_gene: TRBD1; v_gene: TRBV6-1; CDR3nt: TGTGCCAGCTACCCTAACAGGGGGCGGGAGCAGTACTTC; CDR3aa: CASYPNRGREQYF
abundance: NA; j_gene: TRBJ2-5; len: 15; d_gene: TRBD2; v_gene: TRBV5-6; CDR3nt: TGTGCCAGCAGGCGGGAGTCCGGCCCCCAAGAGACCCAGTACTTC; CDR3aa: CASRRESGPQETQYF
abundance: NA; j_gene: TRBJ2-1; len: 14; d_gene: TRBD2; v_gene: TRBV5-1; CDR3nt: TGCGCCAGCAGCTTGGATGGTAGCGGGAGATGGCAGTTCTTC; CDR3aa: CASSLDGSGRWQFF
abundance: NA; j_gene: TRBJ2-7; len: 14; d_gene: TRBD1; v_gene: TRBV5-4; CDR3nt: TGTGCCAGCAAAAAACAGGGGGCCCTAGGCGAGCAGTACTTC; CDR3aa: CASKKQGALGEQYF
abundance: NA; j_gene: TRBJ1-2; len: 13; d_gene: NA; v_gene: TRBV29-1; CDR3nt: TGCAGCGTTCTAGGGGGTCCTAACTATGGCTACACCTTC; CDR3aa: CSVLGGPNYGYTF
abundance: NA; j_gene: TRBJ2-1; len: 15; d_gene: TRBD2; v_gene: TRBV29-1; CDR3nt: TGCAGCGTTGTTCTGGGCGGGAGTTACAACAATGAGCAGTTCTTC; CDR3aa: CSVVLGGSYNNEQFF
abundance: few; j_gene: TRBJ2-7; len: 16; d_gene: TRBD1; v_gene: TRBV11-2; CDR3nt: TGTGCCAGCAGCTTGGCCCTCCTGACAGGGCGGTACGAGCAGTACTTC; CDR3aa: CASSLALLTGRYEQYF
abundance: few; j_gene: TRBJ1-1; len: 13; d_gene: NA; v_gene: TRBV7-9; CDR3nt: TGTGCCAGCAGCTTAATAGGGGAATGGGGTGCTTTCTTT; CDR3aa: CASSLIGEWGAFF
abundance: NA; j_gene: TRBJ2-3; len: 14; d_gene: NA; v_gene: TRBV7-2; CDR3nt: TGTGCCAGCAGCTTAGGGCAGAACACAGATACGCAGTATTTT; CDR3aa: CASSLGQNTDTQYF
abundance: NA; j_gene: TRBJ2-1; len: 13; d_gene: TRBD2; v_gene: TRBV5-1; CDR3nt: TGCGCCAGCAGTCCGGGGGGGGTCAATGAGCAGTTCTTC; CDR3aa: CASSPGGVNEQFF
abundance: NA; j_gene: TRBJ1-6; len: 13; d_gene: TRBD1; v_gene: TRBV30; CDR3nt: TGTGCCTGGAGTGTCAGGGGGCCCGGGGCCCTCCACTTT; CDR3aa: CAWSVRGPGALHF
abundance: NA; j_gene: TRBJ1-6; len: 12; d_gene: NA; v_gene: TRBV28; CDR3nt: TGTGCCAGCAGTTTTTCAAATTCCCCCCTCCACTTT; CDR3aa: CASSFSNSPLHF
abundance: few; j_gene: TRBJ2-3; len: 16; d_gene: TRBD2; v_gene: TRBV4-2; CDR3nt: TGTGCCAGCAGCCAGCCTCGAGCGGGACGCACAGATACGCAGTATTTT; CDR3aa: CASSQPRAGRTDTQYF
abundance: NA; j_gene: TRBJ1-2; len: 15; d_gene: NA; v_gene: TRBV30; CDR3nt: TGTGCCTGGAGTGTACGAATGGGGCAGGGAAACGGCTACACCTTC; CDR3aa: CAWSVRMGQGNGYTF
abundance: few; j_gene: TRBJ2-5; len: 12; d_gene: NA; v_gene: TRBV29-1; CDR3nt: TGCAGCGTTACTCGCGGACAAGAGACCCAGTACTTC; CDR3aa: CSVTRGQETQYF
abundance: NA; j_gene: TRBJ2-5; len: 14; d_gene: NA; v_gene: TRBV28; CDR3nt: TGTGCCAGCAGTTTTGGCACATACCAAGAGACCCAGTACTTC; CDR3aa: CASSFGTYQETQYF
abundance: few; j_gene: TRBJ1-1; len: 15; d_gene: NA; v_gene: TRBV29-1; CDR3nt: TGCAGCGTTGCTCCGCGGGCGGGGGCGTTCACTGAAGCTTTCTTT; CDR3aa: CSVAPRAGAFTEAFF
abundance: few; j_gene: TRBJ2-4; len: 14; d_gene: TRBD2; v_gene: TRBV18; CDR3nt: TGTGCCAGCTCACCACCTGGACTAGCGGCGTCGACATACTTC; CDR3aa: CASSPPGLAASTYF
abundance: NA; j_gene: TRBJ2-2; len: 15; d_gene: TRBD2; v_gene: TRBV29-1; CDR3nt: TGCAATCCCAACGCGGGGGTACTGAACACCGGGGAGCTGTTTTTT; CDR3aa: CNPNAGVLNTGELFF
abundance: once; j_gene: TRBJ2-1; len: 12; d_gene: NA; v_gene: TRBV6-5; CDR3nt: TGTGCCAGCAGTTCCCCGACTAGTCCGCAGTTCTTC; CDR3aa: CASSSPTSPQFF
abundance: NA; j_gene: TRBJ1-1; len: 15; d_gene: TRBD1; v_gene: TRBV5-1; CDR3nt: TGCGCCAGCAGCCCCGGACAGGGCGCGAACACTGAAGCTTTCTTT; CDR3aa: CASSPGQGANTEAFF
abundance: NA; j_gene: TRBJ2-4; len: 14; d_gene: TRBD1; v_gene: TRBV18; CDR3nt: TGTGCCAGCTCAGCCGGGACAGACGTAAACATTCAGTACTTC; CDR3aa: CASSAGTDVNIQYF
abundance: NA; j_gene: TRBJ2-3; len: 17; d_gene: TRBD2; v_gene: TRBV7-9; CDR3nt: TGTGCCAGCAGCTCGACTAGACTAGCCCGCGCCACAGATACGCAGTATTTT; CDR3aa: CASSSTRLARATDTQYF
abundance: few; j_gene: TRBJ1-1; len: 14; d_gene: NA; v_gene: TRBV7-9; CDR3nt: TGTGCCATCCAACAGGGCCGAGAGAACACTGAAGCTTTCTTT; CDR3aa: CAIQQGRENTEAFF
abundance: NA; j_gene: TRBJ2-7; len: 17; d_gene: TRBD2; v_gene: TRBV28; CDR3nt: TGTGCCAGCAGTTTATGGGGACTAGCGGGTTCCCGGCTCGAGCAGTACTTC; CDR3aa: CASSLWGLAGSRLEQYF
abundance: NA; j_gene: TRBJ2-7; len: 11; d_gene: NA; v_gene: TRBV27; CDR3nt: TGTGCCAGCAAGGGGTCTCTCGAGCAGTACTTC; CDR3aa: CASKGSLEQYF
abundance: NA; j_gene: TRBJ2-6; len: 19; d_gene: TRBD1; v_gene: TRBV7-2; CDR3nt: TGTGCCAGCAGCCCGGGATGGGGACAGGGCCTCTCTGGGGCCAACGTCCTGACTTTC; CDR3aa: CASSPGWGQGLSGANVLTF
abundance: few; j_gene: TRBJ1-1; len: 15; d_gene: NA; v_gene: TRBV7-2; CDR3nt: TGTGCCAGCAGCCCCAACCGGGACACCCTACGCGGGGCTTTCTTT; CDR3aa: CASSPNRDTLRGAFF
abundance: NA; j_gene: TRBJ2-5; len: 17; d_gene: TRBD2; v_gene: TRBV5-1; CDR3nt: TGCGCCAGCAGCTTGGCCCCGACTAGCGGGGAATCGGTGACCCAGTACTTC; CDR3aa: CASSLAPTSGESVTQYF
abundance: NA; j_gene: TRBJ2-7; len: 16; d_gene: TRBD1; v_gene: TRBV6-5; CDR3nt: TGTGCCAGCAGTTCCTTAACAGGGGTGAGCTCCTACGAGCAGTACTTC; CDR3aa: CASSSLTGVSSYEQYF
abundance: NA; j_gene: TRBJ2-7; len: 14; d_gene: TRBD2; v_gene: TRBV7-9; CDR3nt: TGTGCCAGCAGTTGGGGGGGGATCTCCTACGAGCAGTACTTC; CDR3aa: CASSWGGISYEQYF